The clone carrying this T cell receptor (beta chain) was picked up a small number of times. Its antigen is undetermined. TCRdb passed the 5' RACE reads through MiXCR, listing each CDR3 protein once. This repertoire shows about 690,000 distinct CDR3 sequences, approximately 22% found once; its top ten account for 4% to 5.5%. CDR3 length: 14 amino acids. Between the trimmed V and J ends, which lost 0 bases and 6 bases, there was a span of 12 bases. CDR1 and CDR2 from the germline V gene are SGHRS and YFSETQ. The sample belongs to a study of identical twins. Study-wide findings and caveats: Insertions were fewer in abundant cord blood beta clonotypes, whereas memory repertoires showed none of this pattern. Out-of-frame alpha sequences that twins shared showed excess low generation probability.

The same specimen was also included in a second study, on T cells expressing NK-cell markers. This second study notes: The CD3+CD56-NKG2C+ fraction was also led by these clonotypes in a handful of donors. There remained a lack of clarity about HCMV specificity of expanded NKG2C+ T cell clones.

V is TRBV5-1 and J is TRBJ1-1, with D uncertain. Sequencing was carried out using PBMCs. This sequence was found in a woman between 18 and 29 years old in good health. The CDR3 DNA sequence: TGCGCCAGCAGCTTGGGGGTAATCGGAGCTGAAGCTTTCTTT. It is translated as CASSLGVIGAEAFF.